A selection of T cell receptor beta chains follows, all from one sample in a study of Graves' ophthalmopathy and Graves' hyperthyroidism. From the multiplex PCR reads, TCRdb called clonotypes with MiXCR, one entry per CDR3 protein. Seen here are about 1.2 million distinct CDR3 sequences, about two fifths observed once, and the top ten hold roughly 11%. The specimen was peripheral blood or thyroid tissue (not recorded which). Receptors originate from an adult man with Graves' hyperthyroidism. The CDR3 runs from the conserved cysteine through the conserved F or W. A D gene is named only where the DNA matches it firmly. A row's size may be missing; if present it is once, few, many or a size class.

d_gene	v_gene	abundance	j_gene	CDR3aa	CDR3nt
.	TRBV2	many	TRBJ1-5	CASSGSANSNQPQHF	TGTGCCAGCAGTGGTTCAGCAAATAGCAATCAGCCCCAGCATTTT
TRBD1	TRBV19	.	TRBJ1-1	CAVAHRGMNTEAFF	TGTGCCGTGGCTCACAGGGGGATGAACACTGAAGCTTTCTTT
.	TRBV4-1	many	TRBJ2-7	CASSAIGAGPYEQYF	TGCGCCAGCAGTGCCATTGGGGCTGGACCCTACGAGCAGTACTTC
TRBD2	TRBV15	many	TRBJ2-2	CATARASGGTGELFF	TGTGCCACCGCACGGGCTAGCGGCGGTACCGGGGAGCTGTTTTTT
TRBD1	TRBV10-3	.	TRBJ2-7	CASSELQGASDEQYF	TGTGCCAGCAGTGAACTACAGGGGGCTAGCGACGAGCAGTACTTC
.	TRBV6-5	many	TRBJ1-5	CASGDTGGNQPQHF	TGTGCCAGCGGGGACACGGGTGGCAATCAGCCCCAGCATTTT
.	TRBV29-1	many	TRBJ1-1	CSVAGAGRADTEAFF	TGCAGCGTTGCGGGTGCCGGCAGGGCAGACACTGAAGCTTTCTTT
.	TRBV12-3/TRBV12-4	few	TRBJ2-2	CASSWRGTDGELFF	TGTGCCAGCAGTTGGAGAGGGACGGACGGGGAGCTGTTTTTT
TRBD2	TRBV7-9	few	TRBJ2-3	CASSQPSGSTDTQYF	TGTGCCAGCAGCCAGCCTAGCGGGAGCACAGATACGCAGTATTTT
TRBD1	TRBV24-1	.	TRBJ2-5	CATSDRGTGSGETQYF	TGTGCCACCAGTGACCGCGGGACAGGGAGTGGAGAGACCCAGTACTTC
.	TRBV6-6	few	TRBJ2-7	CASSYRRGWYEQYF	TGTGCCAGCAGTTATCGGAGGGGTTGGTACGAGCAGTACTTC
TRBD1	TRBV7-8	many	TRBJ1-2	CASSAQQGNYGYTF	TGTGCCAGCAGCGCCCAACAGGGGAACTATGGCTACACCTTC
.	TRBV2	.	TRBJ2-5	CASSEPHREETQYF	TGTGCCAGCAGTGAGCCGCACAGGGAAGAGACCCAGTACTTC
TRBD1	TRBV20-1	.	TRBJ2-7	CSASILPGQGNSYEQYF	TGCAGTGCTAGTATACTACCGGGACAGGGGAACTCCTACGAGCAGTACTTC
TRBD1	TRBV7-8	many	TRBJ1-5	CASSSRQGENQPQHF	TGTGCCAGCAGCTCCCGACAGGGAGAGAATCAGCCCCAGCATTTT
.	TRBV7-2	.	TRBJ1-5	CASSRGGHQPQHF	TGTGCCAGCAGTCGAGGGGGGCATCAGCCCCAGCATTTT
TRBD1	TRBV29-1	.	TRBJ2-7	CSVEDRQQGALGFFYEQYF	TGCAGCGTTGAAGATAGACAACAGGGGGCTCTGGGGTTTTTCTACGAGCAGTACTTC
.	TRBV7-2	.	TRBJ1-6	CASSSRGWRGPYNSPLHF	TGTGCCAGCTCCTCAAGGGGGTGGCGGGGACCTTATAATTCACCCCTCCACTTT
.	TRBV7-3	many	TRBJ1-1	CASSEGVRPNTEAFF	TGTGCCAGCAGCGAGGGGGTCCGCCCCAACACTGAAGCTTTCTTT
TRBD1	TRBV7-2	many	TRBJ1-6	CASSTTGGQNSPLHF	TGTGCCAGCAGCACGACAGGGGGCCAAAATTCACCCCTCCACTTT
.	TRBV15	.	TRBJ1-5	CATSRDEGPGQPQHF	TGTGCCACCAGCAGAGATGAGGGACCGGGTCAGCCCCAGCATTTT
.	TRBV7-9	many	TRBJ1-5	CASSKGTGSNQPQHF	TGTGCCAGCAGCAAAGGGACCGGGAGCAATCAGCCCCAGCATTTT
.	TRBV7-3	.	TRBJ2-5	CASRGGNQETQYF	TGTGCCAGCAGGGGCGGAAACCAAGAGACCCAGTACTTC
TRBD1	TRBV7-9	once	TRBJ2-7	CASSSSQGAHPYEQYF	TGTGCCAGCAGCTCCTCGCAGGGGGCGCATCCCTACGAGCAGTACTTC
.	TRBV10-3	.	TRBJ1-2	CAISEDYRVGGYTF	TGTGCCATCAGTGAAGATTACAGGGTTGGCGGCTACACCTTC
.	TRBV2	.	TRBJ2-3	CASSGGREFTDTQYF	TGTGCCAGCAGTGGGGGAAGAGAGTTTACAGATACGCAGTATTTT
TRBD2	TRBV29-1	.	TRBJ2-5	CRTRREQETQYF	TGCAGGACGAGGCGGGAGCAAGAGACCCAGTACTTC
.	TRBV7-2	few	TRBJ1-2	CASSLAAIDPANYGYTF	TGTGCCAGCAGCTTAGCCGCTATTGATCCAGCTAACTATGGCTACACCTTC
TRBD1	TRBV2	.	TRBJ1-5	CASSEPGTGVGNQPQHF	TGTGCCAGCAGTGAACCCGGGACAGGGGTGGGGAATCAGCCCCAGCATTTT
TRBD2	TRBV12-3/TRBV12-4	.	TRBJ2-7	CASSATSGVLREQYF	TGTGCCAGCAGTGCGACTAGCGGGGTTTTGAGGGAGCAGTACTTC
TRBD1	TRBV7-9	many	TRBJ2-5	CASVPKHGQGETQYF	TGTGCCAGCGTCCCCAAACACGGACAGGGAGAGACCCAGTACTTC
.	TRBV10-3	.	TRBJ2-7	CASSENLGGEQYF	TGTGCCAGCAGTGAGAATTTGGGCGGCGAGCAGTACTTC
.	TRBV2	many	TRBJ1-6	CATTEEHTPPLHF	TGTGCCACCACAGAGGAACACACCCCACCCCTCCACTTT
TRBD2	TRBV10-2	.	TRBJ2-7	CASSAGLATAYEQYF	TGCGCCAGCAGTGCCGGACTAGCTACAGCCTACGAGCAGTACTTC
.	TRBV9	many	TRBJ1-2	CASSPSALLGYTF	TGTGCCAGCAGCCCGTCGGCCCTGCTCGGCTACACCTTC
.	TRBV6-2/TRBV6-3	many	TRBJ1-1	CASRSVDNTEAFF	TGTGCCAGCAGAAGCGTGGATAACACTGAAGCTTTCTTT
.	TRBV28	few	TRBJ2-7	CASSQLPAGYEQYF	TGTGCCAGCAGTCAACTGCCCGCGGGCTACGAGCAGTACTTC
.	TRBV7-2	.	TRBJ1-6	CASSSKPSGSLGNSPLHF	TGTGCCAGCAGCTCCAAGCCGTCAGGGTCTTTGGGCAATTCACCCCTCCACTTT
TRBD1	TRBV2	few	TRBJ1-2	CASSQLRQGNTF	TGTGCCAGCAGCCAACTGAGACAGGGCAACACCTTC
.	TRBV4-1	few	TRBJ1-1	CASRRTEGAEAFF	TGCGCCAGCAGGAGGACTGAAGGGGCTGAAGCTTTCTTT
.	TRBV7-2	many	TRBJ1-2	CASSYDGVYGYTF	TGTGCCAGCAGCTACGACGGAGTATACGGCTACACCTTC
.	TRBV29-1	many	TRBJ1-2	CSVEQGVEDYGYTF	TGCAGCGTTGAACAGGGTGTTGAGGACTATGGCTACACCTTC
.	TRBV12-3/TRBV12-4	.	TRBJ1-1	CASSFAVGEMNTEAFF	TGTGCCAGCAGTTTCGCCGTAGGAGAGATGAACACTGAAGCTTTCTTT
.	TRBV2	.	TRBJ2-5	CASIKLGNQETQYF	TGTGCCAGCATAAAATTGGGCAACCAAGAGACCCAGTACTTC
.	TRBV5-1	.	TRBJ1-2	CASTPGGTELSHGYTF	TGCGCCAGCACTCCCGGGGGGACGGAGCTGAGCCATGGCTACACCTTC
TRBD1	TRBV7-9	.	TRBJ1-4	CASSLAGGGGLFF	TGTGCCAGCAGCTTAGCAGGGGGCGGCGGACTGTTTTTT
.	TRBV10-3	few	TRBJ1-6	CASSEAAWGSPLHF	TGTGCCAGCAGTGAAGCTGCATGGGGCTCACCCCTCCACTTT
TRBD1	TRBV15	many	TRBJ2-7	CATSGGTGEYEQYF	TGTGCCACCAGCGGCGGGACAGGCGAGTACGAGCAGTACTTC
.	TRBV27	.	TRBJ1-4	CASSHPAEKLFF	TGTGCCAGCAGCCACCCGGCGGAAAAACTGTTTTTT
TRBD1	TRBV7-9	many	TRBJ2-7	CASSFGTGGKRHYEQYF	TGTGCCAGCAGCTTTGGGACAGGGGGAAAGAGGCACTACGAGCAGTACTTC